This T cell receptor (beta chain) was captured in a study of blood T cells in healthy people across ages. The authors ran a second PCR of about 6 to 11 cycles using a sample-barcoded 5' primer and a J-beta primer mix. Each cDNA was tagged by a template-switch adaptor containing 12 random nucleotides. TCRdb re-called the 5' RACE reads through MiXCR, storing one row per CDR3 protein. The sample gives more than 600,000 distinct CDR3 sequences, around 25% of which show up once; 9% to 9.5% is in the top ten. With V trimmed by 2 bases and J by 5 bases, 5 bases remained unmatched. The germline V gene has CDR1 LGHNA and CDR2 YNFKEQ. CDR3 length: 16 residues. This sample also belongs to another study, concerning T cells of mothers and their children. This second report adds: Mothers yielded over 9.5 million CDR3 reads, children 2.5 million to 3.5 million each. Related pairs of mothers and children showed slightly higher, non-significant overlap versus unrelated pairs.

The chain joins TRBV4-2 to TRBJ2-3, with 12 bases that match TRBD2. The TCR comes from a boy aged 5-17 years in good health. The sample was blood. The CDR3 sequence is CASSQRLAGEVDTQYF. CDR3 bases: TGTGCCAGCAGCCAAAGACTAGCGGGAGAAGTAGATACGCAGTATTTT.